These 29 T cell receptor beta chains were sequenced from one sample in a study of T-cell reconstitution after alpha-beta-depleted transplantation in children. TCRbeta library preparation incorporated unique molecular identifiers. TCRdb redid the calling of the PCR reads with MiXCR, one entry per CDR3 protein. The sample gives around 500,000 distinct CDR3 sequences, 23% of which show up once; roughly 13% is in the top ten. Sequencing was performed on PBMCs, mostly from graft donor cells, taken 360 days after TCRalphabeta/CD19-depleted stem cell transplant. These receptors were collected from a boy younger than two who had a stem cell transplant for acute myeloid leukemia, so the T cells may come from the graft donor.

The chain couples TRBV28 to TRBJ2-1, with 9 positions matching TRBD1. Germline V gives CDR1 MDHEN, CDR2 SYDVKM. The CDR3 runs to 16 residues. The J segment lost 7 bases and the V segment lost 5 bases, leaving 12 bases of the junction unmatched. CDR3 amino acids: CASSPYRGQGRNEQFF. CDR3 DNA sequence: TGTGCCAGCAGTCCGTATCGGGGACAGGGTCGTAATGAGCAGTTCTTC.

The sample holds a few counts of this clonotype. The gene calls are TRBV5-1 and TRBJ2-7, with 10 bases fitting TRBD1. Germline V CDR1 and CDR2: SGHRS, YFSETQ. J gave up 4 bases and V 3 bases, and 7 bases lay outside the gene matches. CDR3 size: 15 residues. In DNA form, the CDR3 reads TGCGCCAGCAGCTCAGTCGGGACAGGGGAGTACGAGCAGTACTTC. This encodes CASSSVGTGEYEQYF.

In this sample, this clonotype turned up many times. The V gene is TRBV12-3 or TRBV12-4, the J gene TRBJ2-1; unclear D gene. This CDR3 contains 12 residues. Trimming cost V 6 bases and J 10 bases, with 13 bases left between them. The CDR3 loop is CASRPQVGEQFF. In DNA, the CDR3 is TGTGCCAGCAGGCCCCAGGTCGGGGAGCAGTTCTTC.

V usage is TRBV10-3 and J usage is TRBJ1-2; 8 positions match TRBD1. The germline CDR1 and CDR2 sequences are ENHRY and SYGVKD. The CDR3 totals 13 residues. Trimming took 2 bases from V and 4 from J; bases not matched to a gene: 0. The CDR3 coding sequence is TGTGCCATCAGTGAGGGACAGGGCTATGGCTACACCTTC. Its translation: CAISEGQGYGYTF.

Only one count was recorded for this clonotype. The chain carries TRBV28 and TRBJ2-7; 7 bases map to TRBD1. CDR3 length: 14 amino acids. After removal of 6 bases from V and 3 bases from J, the junction contained 8 bases not matched to a gene. Per germline, CDR1 MDHEN and CDR2 SYDVKM. Here the CDR3 reads CASRPGTDIYEQYV. The DNA for the CDR3 is TGTGCCAGCAGACCCGGGACAGACATCTACGAGCAGTACGTC.

The chain couples TRBV28 to TRBJ2-1, with D possibly TRBD1 on 7 matching bases. The CDR3 loop spans 14 amino acids. V gave up 8 bases and J gave up 4 bases, with 15 bases separating them. Germline V gives CDR1 MDHEN, CDR2 SYDVKM. The CDR3 DNA reads TGTGCCAGCGTGGAGGGGGCCAAGTACAATGAGCAGTTCTTC. It translates to CASVEGAKYNEQFF.

This clonotype was counted a few times. This chain joins TRBV28 and TRBJ1-4; no clear D. Germline loops: CDR1 MDHEN, CDR2 SYDVKM. The CDR3 has 15 amino acids. Trimming took 5 bases from V and 4 from J, leaving 14 bases between them. CDR3 amino acids: CASSQPGGVNEKLFF. In nucleotides, the CDR3 is TGTGCCAGCAGTCAACCGGGCGGGGTTAATGAAAAACTGTTTTTT. Looking up the rest from reference TRBV28 and TRBJ1-4 gives the full variable domain: DVKVTQSSRYLVKRTGEKVFLECVQDMDHENMFWYRQDPGLGLRLIYFSYDVKMKEKGDIPEGYSVSREKKERFSLILESASTNQTSMYLCASSQPGGVNEKLFFGSGTQLSVL.

The V gene is TRBV4-3, the J gene TRBJ2-7; TRBD1 is a possible D gene (5 bases). With 1 base removed from V and 3 bases from J, the gap between germline ends came to 10 bases. Per the germline V gene, CDR1 is LGHNA and CDR2 is YSLEER. CDR3 size: 14 residues. The CDR3 sequence is CASSQARGGYEQYF. The CDR3 DNA reads as TGCGCCAGCAGCCAAGCAAGGGGCGGCTACGAGCAGTACTTC.

Here the CDR3 DNA reads TGCAGCGTTGCGGTACAGGGCCACTACGAGCAGTACTTC. Translation gives CSVAVQGHYEQYF. The rearrangement joins TRBV29-1 to TRBJ2-7; D is perhaps TRBD1 (6 bases). The CDR3 is 13 residues long. Per the germline V gene, CDR1 is SQVTM and CDR2 is ANQGSEA. V lost 4 bases and J lost 3, with 13 bases in between.

This clonotype was seen a few times. V usage is TRBV12-5 and J usage is TRBJ2-7, with a weak D call TRBD2 (6 bases). The CDR3 totals 15 residues. V lost 1 base and J 7 bases, leaving 17 bases between the germline ends. Germline CDR1 and CDR2: LGHNT and FRNRAP. CDR3 sequence reads: CASGLEVGGWSEQYF. The CDR3 region has the DNA TGTGCTAGTGGTTTGGAGGTCGGAGGGTGGAGTGAGCAGTACTTC.

V and J are TRBV18 and TRBJ2-5; no reliable D call. Germline V CDR1 and CDR2: KGHSH, LQKENI. The CDR3 contains 16 residues. V lost 5 bases and J 4 bases, leaving 20 bases between the germline ends. For the CDR3, the DNA is TGTGCCAGCTCATGGACGTCTGGTCCCGTGAGAGAGACCCAGTACTTC. It is translated as CASSWTSGPVRETQYF. Full variable domain (missing parts from reference TRBV18 and TRBJ2-5): NAGVMQNPRHLVRRRGQEARLRCSPMKGHSHVYWYRQLPEEGLKFMVYLQKENIIDESGMPKERFSAEFPKEGPSILRIQQVVRGDSAAYFCASSWTSGPVRETQYFGPGTRLLVL.

This clonotype has more than one count but fewer than ten. The V call is TRBV20-1, the J call TRBJ2-7; TRBD1 matches at 8 bases. The CDR3 is 14 residues long. Trimming removed 3 bases from V and 3 bases from J; junction bases left unmatched: 7. The germline V gene has CDR1 DFQATT and CDR2 SNEGSKA (reference sequence). CDR3: CSARRPGQDYEQYF. CDR3 nucleotides: TGCAGTGCTAGGCGCCCGGGACAGGACTACGAGCAGTACTTC.

This rearrangement joins TRBV7-2 to TRBJ2-5; D gene uncertain. CDR1 is SGHTA, CDR2 FQGNSA, per germline. V was trimmed by 3 bases and J by 4 bases, leaving 12 bases between them. The CDR3 runs to 14 residues. In DNA, the CDR3 is TGTGCCAGCAGCTTGACGGGCAAGGGAGAGACCCAGTACTTC. Translated: CASSLTGKGETQYF.

This clonotype appeared many times. The chain recombines TRBV30 with TRBJ2-5; D is unresolved. Trimming cost V 0 bases and J 5 bases, with 7 bases left between them. The CDR3 totals 12 residues. CDR1 and CDR2 from the germline V gene are GTSNPN and SVGIG (reference sequence). Here the CDR3 DNA reads TGTGCCTGGAGTGTTATGGGGGAGACCCAGTACTTC. This gives the protein CAWSVMGETQYF.

This clonotype has just a few counts. A junction end diverges from the germline sequence, so it may reflect a read error. V gene TRBV10-2 combines with J gene TRBJ2-7; 14 positions match TRBD2. Germline-derived CDR1 and CDR2 are WSHSY and SAAADI. The length of the CDR3 is 19 residues. The CDR3 loop is CASSDSWGLAGVFSHEQYF. CDR3 sequence (DNA): TGCGCCAGCAGTGACTCCTGGGGACTAGCGGGGGTATTCTCCCACGAGCAGTACTTC.

At least ten counts were recorded for this clonotype. The V and J genes are TRBV6-5 and TRBJ2-7, with D hard to call. This CDR3 has 13 residues. Per germline, CDR1 MNHEY and CDR2 SVGAGI. The V and J ends lost 6 bases and 12 bases respectively, with 21 bases between them. In nucleotides, the CDR3 is TGTGCCAGCAGCCCGGCAGGATGGCCGGAGTTGTACGTC. Its protein product is CASSPAGWPELYV.

The V and J genes are TRBV7-9 and TRBJ2-7, with D perhaps assigned TRBD1 or TRBD2 (6 bases each). V lost 3 bases, J lost 6 bases, and 18 bases lay in between. CDR1 is SEHNR, CDR2 FQNEAQ, per germline (reference sequence). This CDR3 region has 15 residues. This CDR3 is CASSLVVWGAREQYF. The DNA for the CDR3 is TGTGCCAGCAGCTTGGTCGTCTGGGGGGCCCGCGAGCAGTACTTC. Looking up the rest from reference TRBV7-9 and TRBJ2-7 gives the full variable domain: DTGVSQNPRHKITKRGQNVTFRCDPISEHNRLYWYRQTLGQGPEFLTYFQNEAQLEKSRLLSDRFSAERPKGSFSTLEIQRTEQGDSAMYLCASSLVVWGAREQYFGPGTRLTVT.

This clonotype was observed a few times. The chain links TRBV5-1 to TRBJ2-3; no reliable D call. Deletions cut 0 bases from V and 4 bases from J, with 18 bases between. CDR3 size: 17 residues. CDR1 is SGHRS and CDR2 is YFSETQ in the germline V gene. CDR3 DNA: TGCGCCAGCAGCTTGGCGGTAGGCTCGTCGACCGCAGATACGCAGTATTTT. Its translation is CASSLAVGSSTADTQYF.

The chain couples TRBV7-2 to TRBJ2-2, with 8 bases fitting TRBD1. Unmatched junction bases numbered 7, after V lost 6 bases and J lost 4 bases. Germline assignment: CDR1 SGHTA and CDR2 FQGNSA. This CDR3 contains 15 residues. CDR3 amino acids: CASSPQGAVTGELFF. The CDR3, as DNA: TGTGCCAGCAGTCCCCAGGGGGCGGTCACCGGGGAGCTGTTTTTT.

The chain is built from TRBV12-3 or TRBV12-4 and TRBJ1-5; D is uncertain. Trimming left V 4 bases short and J 9 bases short, with 10 bases between. The CDR3 spans 12 residues. The DNA for the CDR3 is TGTGCCAGCAGTTCTTTTATTGGGCCCCAGCATTTT. As protein: CASSSFIGPQHF.

This clonotype occurred a few times. The V and J genes are TRBV12-3 or TRBV12-4 and TRBJ2-1, with 9 nucleotides matching TRBD2. Trimming cost V 7 bases and J 4 bases; bases outside gene matches: 8. The CDR3 covers 15 residues. The CDR3 region is CASTIAGAGYNEQFF. The CDR3 DNA reads TGTGCCAGCACCATAGCGGGGGCCGGATACAATGAGCAGTTCTTC.

This clonotype was picked up a small number of times. The junction departs from germline at one end; a sequencing error may be responsible. The CDR3 DNA reads as TGCTGTGCTATATCCCAGACAGCCCTAATCGGGCCCCAGCATTTT. It encodes CCAISQTALIGPQHF. J is TRBJ1-5 and V is TRBV20-1, with D possibly matching TRBD1 (5 bases). Looked up from germline, CDR1 is DFQATT and CDR2 is SNEGSKA (reference sequence). The CDR3 extends over 15 amino acids.

This sequence joins TRBV6-1 and TRBJ1-5, with D maybe TRBD1 (6 bases). Germline-derived CDR1 and CDR2 are MNHNS and SASEGT. V was trimmed by 1 base and J by 4 bases, leaving 11 bases between them. The CDR3 runs 15 residues. CDR3 in amino acids: CASSEGGAGNQPQHF. The CDR3 nucleotides are TGTGCCAGCAGTGAAGGGGGGGCAGGTAATCAGCCCCAGCATTTT.

There are many counts of this clonotype. This chain connects TRBV7-8 to TRBJ2-5, with TRBD1 matching over 7 bases. CDR3 length: 15 residues. After removal of 6 bases from V and 3 bases from J, the junction contained 10 bases not matched to a gene. In germline, CDR1 is SGHVS, CDR2 FQNEAQ. This chain's CDR3 is CASSLDRTPEETQYF. The CDR3 DNA sequence: TGTGCCAGCAGTTTGGACAGGACACCTGAAGAGACCCAGTACTTC.

This clonotype was seen repeatedly, ten times or more. V usage is TRBV20-1 and J usage is TRBJ2-7, with unresolved D. The germline V gene has CDR1 DFQATT and CDR2 SNEGSKA (reference sequence). The length of the CDR3 is 14 residues. Trimming stripped 0 bases from V and 2 bases from J, with 11 bases between. DNA of the CDR3: TGCAGTGCTAGAGATGAACGGAACACCTACGAGCAGTACTTC. This encodes CSARDERNTYEQYF.

The chain employs TRBV12-3 or TRBV12-4 and TRBJ1-1; possible D gene TRBD1, 5 bases. V lost 3 bases to trimming and J lost 3 bases, with 11 bases between them. The CDR3 totals 14 residues. CDR3 sequence (DNA): TGTGCCAGCAGTTTTGGTCAGGGCGACACTGAAGCTTTCTTT. Translation gives CASSFGQGDTEAFF.

The V and J genes are TRBV12-3 or TRBV12-4 and TRBJ1-5, with TRBD1 identical over 7 bases. J gave up 7 bases and V 7 bases, and 4 bases lay outside the gene matches. The CDR3 loop spans 12 amino acids. The CDR3 spells CASNTGAQPQHF. In nucleotides, the CDR3 is TGTGCCAGCAATACAGGGGCCCAGCCCCAGCATTTT.

The chain uses TRBV18 and TRBJ2-3, with D perhaps TRBD1 (5 bases). V lost 1 base and J lost 6, with 11 bases in between. CDR3 length: 14 amino acids. Germline V lookup: CDR1 KGHSH, CDR2 LQKENI. The CDR3, as DNA: TGTGCCAGCTCACCACTGGGGCATCTGGATACGCAGTATTTT. Amino acids: CASSPLGHLDTQYF.

The rearrangement joins TRBV18 to TRBJ1-6; TRBD1 matches at 7 bases. This CDR3 is built from 16 residues. Germline V gene data show CDR1 as KGHSH and CDR2 as LQKENI. The junction had 6 bases not matched to a gene; V was cut back by 3 bases and J by 4 bases. CDR3 protein: CASSPSTGAYNSPLHF. As DNA, the CDR3 is TGTGCCAGCTCACCTTCTACAGGGGCTTATAATTCACCCCTCCACTTT. Based on the CDR3 plus reference TRBV18 and TRBJ1-6, the full variable domain is NAGVMQNPRHLVRRRGQEARLRCSPMKGHSHVYWYRQLPEEGLKFMVYLQKENIIDESGMPKERFSAEFPKEGPSILRIQQVVRGDSAAYFCASSPSTGAYNSPLHFGNGTRLTVT.